These T cell receptor beta chains were read from a single sample in a study of molecular identifiers for immune sequencing clone quantification. TCRdb ran MiXCR on the PCR reads and lists one entry per CDR3 protein. The sample has over 600,000 distinct CDR3 sequences; about 20% are singletons. Sequencing was done on a sample of naive CD8+ T cells from blood, with Jurkat cell RNA spiked in. These receptors all stem from a human donor in good health. Some libraries in this study had Jurkat cell RNA spiked in. Both conserved end residues are part of each CDR3. A clone size is listed for some rows: how often the clone was seen (once, few, many), or a class if it is expanded.

abundance	len	v_gene	j_gene	CDR3aa
few	15	TRBV19	TRBJ2-1	CASSMGPSSYNEQFF
many	18	TRBV4-1	TRBJ2-1	CASSQEGPGKMTYNEQFF
many	15	TRBV28	TRBJ1-1	CASRDGTGVNTEAFF
-	14	TRBV6-2/TRBV6-3	TRBJ1-1	CASIRWGGDTEAFF
few	16	TRBV19	TRBJ2-2	CASRTLVVVGTGELFF
-	18	TRBV15	TRBJ2-1	CATSKINSGGPPYNEQFF
few	15	TRBV6-2/TRBV6-3	TRBJ2-2	CASSYQWESTGELFF
-	17	TRBV12-3/TRBV12-4	TRBJ2-5	CASSLVFYGVPEETQYF
many	13	TRBV20-1	TRBJ1-1	CSAPGLYETEAFF
many	15	TRBV2	TRBJ2-3	CASLPGVTSTDTQYF
-	15	TRBV7-6	TRBJ2-1	CASSLEVSGGAEQFF
many	14	TRBV7-2	TRBJ2-1	CASSLAPGGNEQFF
many	14	TRBV9	TRBJ2-1	CASSGGGSYNEQFF
many	13	TRBV29-1	TRBJ1-2	CSVRRQAGYGYTF
many	15	TRBV5-6	TRBJ1-1	CASSLWGGGGTEAFF
-	13	TRBV9	TRBJ2-7	CASSHGTNYEQYF
-	15	TRBV19	TRBJ1-1	CAGSRGDRGRTEAFF
few	18	TRBV7-2	TRBJ2-5	CASSPPLTFGGAGETQYF
-	15	TRBV19	TRBJ2-1	CASSALPKSVYEQFF
many	10	TRBV25-1	TRBJ1-1	CASGTGEAFF
-	16	TRBV27	TRBJ1-6	CASSLHVSSYNSPLHF
few	16	TRBV4-1	TRBJ2-2	CASSQDNGLNTGELFF
few	18	TRBV7-9	TRBJ2-1	CASSFGLAGGSGGNEQFF
many	12	TRBV6-1	TRBJ2-1	CASSEAQGEQFF
few	14	TRBV6-5	TRBJ1-6	CASSYSPGESPLHF
many	13	TRBV5-8	TRBJ2-6	CANPTPGANVLTF
once	20	TRBV30	TRBJ2-3	CAWTTGTSGYAYWGTDTQYF
many	12	TRBV29-1	TRBJ2-7	CSVEDPGYEQYF
many	15	TRBV12-3/TRBV12-4	TRBJ2-3	CASSLIPGLADTQYF
few	15	TRBV19	TRBJ2-7	CASSIGLVRTYEQYF
many	15	TRBV27	TRBJ2-1	CASTELGTGGNEQFF
many	14	TRBV6-2/TRBV6-3	TRBJ1-5	CASSYGERNQPQHF
few	12	TRBV29-1	TRBJ1-2	CSAVGGPYGYTF
many	15	TRBV27	TRBJ2-1	CASSPRGGPYNEQFF
-	16	TRBV28	TRBJ2-1	CAIKLEAGGPYNEQFF
many	14	TRBV7-8	TRBJ1-1	CASSLENTNTEAFF
few	17	TRBV4-3	TRBJ1-2	CASSQDGGQGANYGYTF
few	11	TRBV2	TRBJ1-2	CASGRTGGYTF
few	14	TRBV4-1	TRBJ1-1	CASCPRLGSTEALF
-	14	TRBV28	TRBJ1-1	CASGLRTEDTEAFF